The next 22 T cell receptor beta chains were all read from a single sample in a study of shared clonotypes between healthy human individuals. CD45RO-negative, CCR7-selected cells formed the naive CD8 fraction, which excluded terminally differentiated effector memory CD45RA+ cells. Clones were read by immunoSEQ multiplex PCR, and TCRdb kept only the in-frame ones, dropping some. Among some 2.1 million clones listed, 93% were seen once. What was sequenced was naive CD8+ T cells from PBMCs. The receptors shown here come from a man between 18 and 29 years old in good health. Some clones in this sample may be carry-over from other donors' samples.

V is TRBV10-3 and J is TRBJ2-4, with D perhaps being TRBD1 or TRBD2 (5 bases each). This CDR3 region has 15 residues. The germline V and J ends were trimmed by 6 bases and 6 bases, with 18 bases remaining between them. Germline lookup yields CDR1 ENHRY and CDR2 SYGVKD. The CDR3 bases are TGTGCCATCAGCCACGGCGGGCAGGGCCTAAACATTCAGTACTTC. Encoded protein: CAISHGGQGLNIQYF.

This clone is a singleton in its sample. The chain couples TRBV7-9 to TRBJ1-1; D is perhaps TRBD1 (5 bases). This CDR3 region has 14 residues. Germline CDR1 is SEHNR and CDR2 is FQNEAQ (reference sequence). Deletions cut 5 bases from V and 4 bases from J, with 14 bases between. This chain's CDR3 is CASSQAGLSTEAFF. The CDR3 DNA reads TGTGCCAGCAGCCAAGCAGGGCTTTCCACTGAAGCTTTCTTT. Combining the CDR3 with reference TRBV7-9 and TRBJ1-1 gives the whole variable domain DTGVSQNPRHKITKRGQNVTFRCDPISEHNRLYWYRQTLGQGPEFLTYFQNEAQLEKSRLLSDRFSAERPKGSFSTLEIQRTEQGDSAMYLCASSQAGLSTEAFFGQGTRLTVV.

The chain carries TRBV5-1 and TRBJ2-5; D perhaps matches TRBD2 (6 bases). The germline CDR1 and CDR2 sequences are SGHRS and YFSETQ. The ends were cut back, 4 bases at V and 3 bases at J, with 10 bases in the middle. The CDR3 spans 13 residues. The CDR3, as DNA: TGCGCCAGCAGCGGGGGGTTAGAAGAGACCCAGTACTTC. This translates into CASSGGLEETQYF.

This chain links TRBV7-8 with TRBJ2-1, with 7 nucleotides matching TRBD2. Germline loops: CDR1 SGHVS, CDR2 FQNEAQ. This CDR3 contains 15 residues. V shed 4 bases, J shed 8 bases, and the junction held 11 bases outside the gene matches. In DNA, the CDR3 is TGTGCCAGCAGCTCAGGCGGGGGAGCGGGGTATGAGCAGTTCTTC. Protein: CASSSGGGAGYEQFF.

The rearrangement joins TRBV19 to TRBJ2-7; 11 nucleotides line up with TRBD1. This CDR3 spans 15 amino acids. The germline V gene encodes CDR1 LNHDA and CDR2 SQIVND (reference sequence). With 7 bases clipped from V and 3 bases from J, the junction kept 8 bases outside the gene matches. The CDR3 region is CASTIGTGGIYEQYF. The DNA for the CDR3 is TGTGCCAGTACAATAGGGACAGGGGGGATCTACGAGCAGTACTTC. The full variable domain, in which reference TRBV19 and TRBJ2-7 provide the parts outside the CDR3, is DGGITQSPKYLFRKEGQNVTLSCEQNLNHDAMYWYRQDPGQGLRLIYYSQIVNDFQKGDIAEGYSVSREKKESFPLTVTSAQKNPTAFYLCASTIGTGGIYEQYFGPGTRLTVT.

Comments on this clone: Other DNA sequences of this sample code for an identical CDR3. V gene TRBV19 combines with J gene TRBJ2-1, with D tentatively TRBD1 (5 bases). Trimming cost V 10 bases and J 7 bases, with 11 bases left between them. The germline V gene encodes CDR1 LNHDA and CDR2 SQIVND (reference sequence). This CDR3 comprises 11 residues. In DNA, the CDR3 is TGTGCCACTGGGGCAGGGAATGAGCAGTTCTTC. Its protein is CATGAGNEQFF. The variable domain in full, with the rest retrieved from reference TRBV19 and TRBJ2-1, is DGGITQSPKYLFRKEGQNVTLSCEQNLNHDAMYWYRQDPGQGLRLIYYSQIVNDFQKGDIAEGYSVSREKKESFPLTVTSAQKNPTAFYLCATGAGNEQFFGPGTRLTVL.

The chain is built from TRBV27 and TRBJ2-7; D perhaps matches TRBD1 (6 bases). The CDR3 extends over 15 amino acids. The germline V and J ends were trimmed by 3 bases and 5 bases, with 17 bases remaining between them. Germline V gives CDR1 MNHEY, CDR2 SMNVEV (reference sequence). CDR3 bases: TGTGCCAGCAGTTTCAGATACGATGGGGGCGACGAGCAGTACTTC. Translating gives CASSFRYDGGDEQYF.

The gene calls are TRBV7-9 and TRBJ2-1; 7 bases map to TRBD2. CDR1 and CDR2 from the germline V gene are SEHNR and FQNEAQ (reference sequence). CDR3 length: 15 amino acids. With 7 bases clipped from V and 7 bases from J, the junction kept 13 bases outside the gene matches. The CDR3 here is CASTGGGGNGNEQFF. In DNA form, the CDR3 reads TGTGCCAGCACCGGCGGGGGAGGGAATGGAAATGAGCAGTTCTTC.

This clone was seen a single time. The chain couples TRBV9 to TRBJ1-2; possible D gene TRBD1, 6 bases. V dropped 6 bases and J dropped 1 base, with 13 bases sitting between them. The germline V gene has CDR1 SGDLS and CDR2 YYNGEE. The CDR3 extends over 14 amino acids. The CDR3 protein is CASNLGGDNYGYTF. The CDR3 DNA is TGTGCCAGCAACCTAGGGGGTGATAACTATGGCTACACCTTC.

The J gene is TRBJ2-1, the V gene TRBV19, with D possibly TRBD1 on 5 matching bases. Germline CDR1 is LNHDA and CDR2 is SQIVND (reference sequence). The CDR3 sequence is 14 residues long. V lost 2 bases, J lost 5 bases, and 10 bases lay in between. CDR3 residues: CASSISRGHNEQFF. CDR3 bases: TGTGCCAGTAGTATATCTAGGGGCCACAATGAGCAGTTCTTC.

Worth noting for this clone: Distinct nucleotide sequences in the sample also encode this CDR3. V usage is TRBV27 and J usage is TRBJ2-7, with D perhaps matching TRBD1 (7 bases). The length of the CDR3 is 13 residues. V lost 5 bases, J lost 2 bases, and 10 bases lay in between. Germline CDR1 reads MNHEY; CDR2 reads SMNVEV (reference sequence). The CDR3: CASSPGGTYEQYF. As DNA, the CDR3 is TGTGCCAGCAGTCCAGGGGGGACCTACGAGCAGTACTTC.

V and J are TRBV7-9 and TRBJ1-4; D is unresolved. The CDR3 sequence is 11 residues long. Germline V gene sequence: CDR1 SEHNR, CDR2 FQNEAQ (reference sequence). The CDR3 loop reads CSMCSNEKLFF. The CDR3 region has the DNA TGTTCCATGTGTTCTAATGAAAAACTGTTTTTT.

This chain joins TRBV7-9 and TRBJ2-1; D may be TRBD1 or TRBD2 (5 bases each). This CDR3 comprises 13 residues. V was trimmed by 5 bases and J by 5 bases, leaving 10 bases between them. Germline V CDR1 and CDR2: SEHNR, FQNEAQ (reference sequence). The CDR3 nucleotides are TGTGCCAGCAGCAGCAGGGACCACAATGAGCAGTTCTTC. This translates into CASSSRDHNEQFF. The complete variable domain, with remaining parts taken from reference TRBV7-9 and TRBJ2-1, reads DTGVSQNPRHKITKRGQNVTFRCDPISEHNRLYWYRQTLGQGPEFLTYFQNEAQLEKSRLLSDRFSAERPKGSFSTLEIQRTEQGDSAMYLCASSSRDHNEQFFGPGTRLTVL.

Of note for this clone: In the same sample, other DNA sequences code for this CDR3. The CDR3 protein is CASSLARATGELFF. Written as DNA, the CDR3 is TGTGCCAGCAGCTTAGCTAGAGCCACCGGGGAGCTGTTTTTT. The genes are TRBV7-8 and TRBJ2-2; D is uncertain. The CDR3 is made up of 14 amino acids. Trimming took 0 bases from V and 4 from J, leaving 6 bases between them. Germline V lookup: CDR1 SGHVS, CDR2 FQNEAQ.

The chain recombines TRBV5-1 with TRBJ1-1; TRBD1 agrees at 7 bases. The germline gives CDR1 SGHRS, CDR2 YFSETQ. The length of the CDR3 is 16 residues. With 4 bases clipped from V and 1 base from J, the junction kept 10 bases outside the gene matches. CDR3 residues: CASSPRVAGGNTEAFF. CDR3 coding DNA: TGCGCCAGCAGCCCCAGGGTGGCAGGGGGGAACACTGAAGCTTTCTTT.

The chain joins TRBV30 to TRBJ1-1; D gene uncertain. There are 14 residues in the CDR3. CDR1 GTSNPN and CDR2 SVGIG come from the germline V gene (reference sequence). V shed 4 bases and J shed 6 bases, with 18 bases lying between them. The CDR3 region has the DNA TGTGCCTGGACCCCTGCTATTCGGCCCGCTGAAGCTTTCTTT. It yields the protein CAWTPAIRPAEAFF.

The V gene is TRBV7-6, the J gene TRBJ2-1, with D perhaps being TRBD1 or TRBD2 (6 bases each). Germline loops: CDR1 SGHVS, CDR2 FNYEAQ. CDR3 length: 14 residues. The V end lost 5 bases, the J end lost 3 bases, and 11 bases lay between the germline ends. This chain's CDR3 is CASSPAGHYNEQFF. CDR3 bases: TGTGCCAGCAGCCCCGCGGGACACTACAATGAGCAGTTCTTC.

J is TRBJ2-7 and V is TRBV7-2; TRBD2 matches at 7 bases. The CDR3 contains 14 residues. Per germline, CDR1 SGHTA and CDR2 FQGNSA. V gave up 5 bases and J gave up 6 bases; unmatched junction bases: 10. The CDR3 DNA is TGTGCCAGCAGCCGACGGGAGGCGATAAGCGAGCAGTACTTC. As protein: CASSRREAISEQYF.

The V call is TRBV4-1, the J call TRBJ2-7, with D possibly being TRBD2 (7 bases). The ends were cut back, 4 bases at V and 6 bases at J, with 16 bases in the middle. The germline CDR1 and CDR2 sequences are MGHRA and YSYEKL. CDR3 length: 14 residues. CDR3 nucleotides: TGCGCCAGCAGCCCGTCCGGGGGGCGTCTCGAGCAGTACTTC. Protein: CASSPSGGRLEQYF.

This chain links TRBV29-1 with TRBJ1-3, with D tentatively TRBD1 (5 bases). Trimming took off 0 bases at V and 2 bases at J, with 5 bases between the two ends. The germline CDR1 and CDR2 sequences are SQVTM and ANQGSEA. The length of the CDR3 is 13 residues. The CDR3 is CSVEEGPGNTIYF. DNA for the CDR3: TGCAGCGTTGAAGAGGGGCCTGGAAACACCATATATTTT.

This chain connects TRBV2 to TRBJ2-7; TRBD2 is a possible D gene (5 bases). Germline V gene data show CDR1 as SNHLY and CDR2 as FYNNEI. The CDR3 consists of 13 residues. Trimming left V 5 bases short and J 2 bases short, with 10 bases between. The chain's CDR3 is CASSSGSAYEQYF. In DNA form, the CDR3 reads TGTGCCAGCAGTAGCGGCAGTGCCTACGAGCAGTACTTC.

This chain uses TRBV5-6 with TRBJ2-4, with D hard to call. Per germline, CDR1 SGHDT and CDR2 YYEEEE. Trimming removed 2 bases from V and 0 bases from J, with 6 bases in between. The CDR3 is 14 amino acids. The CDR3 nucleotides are TGTGCCAGCAGCTTCCCCAAAGCCAAAAACATTCAGTACTTC. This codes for CASSFPKAKNIQYF.